This T cell receptor (beta chain) was found in a study of blood T cell repertoires in COVID-19. Study-wide background: Donors in the United States, Italy and Spain gave samples during acute or convalescent COVID-19. Sample material is recorded as cDNA or gDNA derived from T cells, B-cell-depleted T cells, or PBMCs.

In the authors' workflow: Quantification of nucleated cells was approximated via reference gene primer amplification. Profiling relied on immunoSEQ multiplex PCR, and the TCRdb table lists in-frame clones only, not all of them. V and J calls and clone size are given by that table; D and trimming were obtained from the DNA. The table shows 150,000 to 200,000 clones, with roughly 87% occurring only once. Participant reports of clinical history set cohort assignment. This clone was picked up a small number of times. Per the germline V gene, CDR1 is SGHTA and CDR2 is FQGNSA. Trimming pared 5 bases from V and 2 bases from J, leaving 7 bases between. The CDR3 has 12 amino acids.

The origin of this receptor is a human donor with acute COVID-19. The donor label of this sample is uncertain. Material for sequencing was PBMCs or T cells enriched from blood (not recorded which). V and J are TRBV7-2 and TRBJ2-7; the D is unclear. In DNA form, the CDR3 reads TGTGCCAGCAGCCTCGACACCTACGAGCAGTACTTC. Translating gives CASSLDTYEQYF.